This is a list of T cell receptor beta chains from one sample in a study of blood T cell repertoires in COVID-19. Profiled with immunoSEQ multiplex PCR; TCRdb holds only in-frame clones, not every one. The table lists around 190,000 clones, 86% of them singletons. Sequenced material: PBMCs or T cells enriched from blood (not recorded which). The receptors were gathered from a woman in her forties in a cohort exposed to, infected with or recovered from COVID-19 (not recorded which). CDR3s include the opening cysteine and the closing phenylalanine or tryptophan. The D gene is left open where the match is weak. Only some rows state a clone size, as once, few, many or a class for expanded clones.

J gene: TRBJ2-3
clone size: NA
V gene: TRBV4-3
D gene: NA
CDR3 protein: CASSPPLSSGTDTQYF
CDR3 DNA: TGCGCCAGCAGCCCTCCTTTGTCTTCGGGCACAGATACGCAGTATTTT

J gene: TRBJ1-1
clone size: NA
V gene: TRBV11-2
D gene: NA
CDR3 protein: CASSWGLYGNTEAFF
CDR3 DNA: TGTGCCAGCAGCTGGGGACTCTACGGGAACACTGAAGCTTTCTTT

J gene: TRBJ1-2
clone size: NA
V gene: TRBV4-2
D gene: NA
CDR3 protein: CASSQDPLREGEKGYTF
CDR3 DNA: TGTGCCAGCAGCCAAGATCCCTTACGGGAGGGGGAGAAGGGCTACACCTTC

J gene: TRBJ1-1
clone size: NA
V gene: TRBV12-3/TRBV12-4
D gene: NA
CDR3 protein: CASSLDSTEAFF
CDR3 DNA: TGTGCCAGCAGTCTGGACTCCACTGAAGCTTTCTTT

J gene: TRBJ1-3
clone size: NA
V gene: TRBV29-1
D gene: TRBD1
CDR3 protein: CSVEIGTGSGNTIYF
CDR3 DNA: TGCAGCGTTGAAATTGGGACAGGGAGTGGAAACACCATATATTTT

J gene: TRBJ2-1
clone size: NA
V gene: TRBV10-2
D gene: NA
CDR3 protein: CASSERAGEQFF
CDR3 DNA: TGCGCCAGCAGTGAGCGGGCGGGGGAGCAGTTCTTC

J gene: TRBJ2-5
clone size: NA
V gene: TRBV18
D gene: TRBD1
CDR3 protein: CASSPPDREHGETQYF
CDR3 DNA: TGTGCCAGCTCACCACCCGACAGGGAACATGGCGAGACCCAGTACTTC

J gene: TRBJ1-1
clone size: NA
V gene: TRBV5-1
D gene: TRBD1
CDR3 protein: CASSSLQGANTEAFF
CDR3 DNA: TGCGCCAGCAGCTCCCTACAGGGGGCTAACACTGAAGCTTTCTTT

J gene: TRBJ2-6
clone size: many
V gene: TRBV15
D gene: TRBD1
CDR3 protein: CATSDRGRIGANVLTF
CDR3 DNA: TGTGCCACCAGCGACAGGGGGCGAATTGGGGCCAACGTCCTGACTTTC

J gene: TRBJ2-5
clone size: NA
V gene: TRBV5-1
D gene: NA
CDR3 protein: CASSLGDYQETQYF
CDR3 DNA: TGCGCCAGCAGCTTAGGAGACTACCAAGAGACCCAGTACTTC

J gene: TRBJ1-1
clone size: NA
V gene: TRBV6-5
D gene: NA
CDR3 protein: CASSYGRTEAFF
CDR3 DNA: TGTGCCAGCAGTTACGGGAGGACTGAAGCTTTCTTT

J gene: TRBJ2-1
clone size: few
V gene: TRBV11-2
D gene: TRBD2
CDR3 protein: CASSLAGGQSGYNEQFF
CDR3 DNA: TGTGCCAGCAGCTTAGCGGGGGGGCAATCGGGCTACAATGAGCAGTTCTTC

J gene: TRBJ2-3
clone size: NA
V gene: TRBV19
D gene: TRBD2
CDR3 protein: CASSINLAGETGTDTQYF
CDR3 DNA: TGTGCCAGTAGTATTAATCTAGCGGGAGAGACGGGCACAGATACGCAGTATTTT

J gene: TRBJ2-6
clone size: NA
V gene: TRBV3-1/TRBV3-2
D gene: NA
CDR3 protein: CASRNQGTGANVLTF
CDR3 DNA: TGTGCCAGCAGAAACCAGGGGACTGGGGCCAACGTCCTGACTTTC

J gene: TRBJ1-2
clone size: NA
V gene: TRBV14
D gene: TRBD1
CDR3 protein: CASSQAPDRAAGYTF
CDR3 DNA: TGTGCCAGCAGCCAAGCCCCCGACAGGGCTGCCGGCTACACCTTC

J gene: TRBJ1-5
clone size: NA
V gene: TRBV19
D gene: TRBD1
CDR3 protein: CASSRDRVGQPQHF
CDR3 DNA: TGTGCCAGTAGCCGTGACAGGGTAGGTCAGCCCCAGCATTTT

J gene: TRBJ1-6
clone size: once
V gene: TRBV5-5
D gene: NA
CDR3 protein: CASSLRTVGAYNSPLHF
CDR3 DNA: TGTGCCAGCAGCTTGAGAACAGTCGGGGCCTATAATTCACCCCTCCACTTT

J gene: TRBJ2-7
clone size: NA
V gene: TRBV6-1
D gene: NA
CDR3 protein: CASSEWAGAPYEQYF
CDR3 DNA: TGTGCCAGCAGTGAATGGGCAGGGGCTCCCTACGAGCAGTACTTC

J gene: TRBJ1-2
clone size: NA
V gene: TRBV7-2
D gene: TRBD1
CDR3 protein: CASSLAAGGNSYTF
CDR3 DNA: TGTGCCAGCAGCTTAGCGGCAGGGGGCAATAGCTACACCTTC

J gene: TRBJ1-2
clone size: NA
V gene: TRBV11-2
D gene: NA
CDR3 protein: CASSLEFGGNYGYTF
CDR3 DNA: TGTGCCAGCAGCTTAGAATTCGGGGGTAACTATGGCTACACCTTC

J gene: TRBJ1-6
clone size: NA
V gene: TRBV4-3
D gene: TRBD1
CDR3 protein: CASSQEWAGGNSPLHF
CDR3 DNA: TGCGCCAGCAGCCAAGAGTGGGCAGGGGGGAATTCACCCCTCCACTTT

J gene: TRBJ1-2
clone size: NA
V gene: TRBV6-5
D gene: NA
CDR3 protein: CASRSEAFYGYTF
CDR3 DNA: TGTGCCAGCAGGTCGGAGGCCTTCTATGGCTACACCTTC

J gene: TRBJ2-1
clone size: NA
V gene: TRBV6-5
D gene: NA
CDR3 protein: CASSLGTYNEQFF
CDR3 DNA: TGTGCCAGCAGCCTCGGGACATACAATGAGCAGTTCTTC

J gene: TRBJ2-1
clone size: NA
V gene: TRBV11-1
D gene: TRBD2
CDR3 protein: CASSPLAGGVRHEQFF
CDR3 DNA: TGTGCCAGCAGCCCCCTAGCGGGGGGGGTTCGGCATGAGCAGTTCTTC

J gene: TRBJ1-3
clone size: NA
V gene: TRBV7-9
D gene: TRBD1
CDR3 protein: CASSLAPTGGYGNTIYF
CDR3 DNA: TGTGCCAGCAGCTTAGCACCGACAGGGGGCTATGGAAACACCATATATTTT

J gene: TRBJ2-1
clone size: few
V gene: TRBV7-2
D gene: NA
CDR3 protein: CASRKSESYNEQFF
CDR3 DNA: TGTGCCAGCAGGAAGTCCGAGAGCTACAATGAGCAGTTCTTC

J gene: TRBJ1-1
clone size: NA
V gene: TRBV5-1
D gene: TRBD1
CDR3 protein: CASSGTGNEAFF
CDR3 DNA: TGCGCCAGCTCCGGGACAGGGAATGAAGCTTTCTTT